This T cell receptor (beta chain) was captured in a study of beta chain features in type 1 diabetes listed by TCRdb under 2018. A note on the overall study: No differences in mean age, gender distribution, total cell number or subset yield were found between patients and healthy donors. The study compared TCRB repertoires of sorted circulating CD4+ T cell subsets between recently diagnosed type 1 diabetes patients and matched healthy donors. Across all samples, about 110 million sorted cells were examined, and cell number per subset correlated strongly with RNA yield. Whereas all 30 or so donors provided naive and central memory subsets, regulatory and stem cell-like memory subsets were isolated from just 8 patients and roughly eight healthy donors. Points the paper makes about the study in general: Shorter templates might have been favored by PCR, but patient and control samples were amplified and corrected together, so both groups would have been affected equally by any skew. The naive, central memory and regulatory TCRB repertoires appeared to resemble one another more closely among patients than among healthy donors. Sequencing cDNA rather than genomic DNA could over-represent highly expressing activated cells, although activation and CD3 levels did not differ between groups. A moderate but significant shortening of TCRB CDR3 length was observed in type 1 diabetes patients in all four CD4+ subsets. Fewer insertions and more nucleotide deletions at VDJ recombination sites were observed in patients with type 1 diabetes, implying thymic rearrangement abnormalities. Because the HLA sub-analyses included only small numbers of individuals, any influence of HLA type on TCRB rearrangement was left unresolved.

In regard to this clone: Its recognized antigen is unknown. No qualities accompany the bases; no much larger clone lies one base away.

According to the germline V gene (reference sequence), CDR1 reads MNHEY and CDR2 reads SMNVEV. V and J are truncated by 6 bases and 7 bases respectively, leaving an intervening sequence of 16 bases. The CDR3, from cysteine to phenylalanine, totals 14 residues. The read is trimmed to its CDR3 DNA, 42 bases read in frame from base 1. The entire amount of isolated RNA was reverse transcribed using the High Capacity cDNA Reverse Transcription Kit, so the sequenced TCRB transcripts were expressed ones. Deep immunoSEQ sequencing was applied to naive, central memory and regulatory T cell samples, giving an average of about 3.7 million total reads per sample. After sorted cells were lysed in RLT buffer, RNA was extracted with DNase-treated RNeasy Micro or Mini kits, with the choice depending on cell number. Each cell subset was processed separately to prevent cross-contamination, with patient and healthy donor samples processed together. The immunoSEQ multiplex PCR was used to amplify TCRB sequences from cDNA, yielding 87-bp fragments that span the CDR3 region. Sequencing of the amplicons was done on the Illumina HiSeq platform. The study's own analysis went as follows. PCR bias was corrected computationally using synthetic template baselines, and reads within Hamming distance 2 were collapsed, with unmergeable singletons discarded. Reads were aligned against IMGT to assign V, D and J genes, CDR3 length and insertions or deletions at six rearrangement sites. Within each subset, clonotype counts were normalized to sorted cell number, and only after that were true diversity and Gini coefficients computed with the tcR R package. The overlap coefficient, calculated on TCRB nucleotide sequences, was used to measure repertoire sharing. Out-of-frame TCRB sequences from naive cells were analyzed as a proxy for the pre-selection repertoire. TCRdb mirrors the immuneACCESS table, restricted to in-frame sequences. Some clones are absent from its copies; in checked studies, under half trace to an unresolved V gene, and the reason for the others is unknown. D and trimming were read from the DNA, whereas the V and J calls and clone size are those reported in that table. The sample profile shows 300,000 to 450,000 clones; roughly 12% of them were found once. The biggest ten clones account for approximately 0.015% of the sample.

From each donor, a single peripheral blood sample of about 100 mL on average was drawn into heparinised tubes. Using a panel that included CD45RO, CCR7, CD25, CD127, CD95 and CD27, naive, central memory, regulatory and stem cell-like memory CD4+ T cells were sorted on a BD FACSAria II. Every sorted population had a purity above 98%. PBMCs were separated immediately by Lymphoprep density gradient centrifugation and were stained directly, without being cultured. So that batch effects would be minimized, each experiment stained and sorted samples in pairs, pairing one healthy donor with one patient. The V and J segments used are TRBV27 and TRBJ2-1; the D gene lacks a confident call. This receptor was obtained from a man younger than 30 in good health. Input material: naive CD4+ T cells from blood. Per the publication, the cell subset or site label means: true naive CD4+ T cells. Read as DNA, the sequence is TGTGCCAGCAGCTTGTTTCTGACTTGGAATGAGCAGTTCTTC. Translation gives CASSLFLTWNEQFF.